Presented here are 27 T cell receptor beta chains from one specimen sequenced in a study of T cells in Graves' hyperthyroidism and ophthalmopathy. From RNA transcripts, TCR beta CDR3 regions were amplified. The study used the HTBI primer set for a first-round RT-PCR of the TCR CDR3. TCRdb itself ran the multiplex PCR reads through MiXCR, one entry per CDR3 protein. Among fewer than 350,000 distinct CDR3 sequences listed, about an eighth were seen once. Material for sequencing was blood. All receptors derive from a woman in her 30s with Graves' hyperthyroidism that later progressed to Graves' ophthalmopathy.

This clonotype was found many times. The rearrangement uses TRBV24-1 and TRBJ1-2; 8 nucleotides match TRBD1. The CDR3 loop spans 17 amino acids. V gave up 6 bases and J gave up 4 bases; unmatched junction bases: 15. Germline lookup yields CDR1 KGHDR and CDR2 SFDVKD. Written as DNA, the CDR3 is TGTGCCACCAGTTCGGGACTCGGACAGGGAACGGCCTATGGCTACACCTTC. This gives the protein CATSSGLGQGTAYGYTF.

This clonotype was detected many times. This chain uses TRBV2 with TRBJ2-1, with 9 bases lining up with TRBD1. J gave up 9 bases and V 4 bases, and 10 bases lay outside the gene matches. Looked up from germline, CDR1 is SNHLY and CDR2 is FYNNEI. This CDR3 contains 15 residues. CDR3 sequence: CASSAQGQGIGEQFF. The CDR3 nucleotides read TGTGCCAGCAGTGCGCAGGGACAGGGTATAGGTGAGCAGTTCTTC.

This clonotype has a count of ten or more. This rearrangement joins TRBV5-6 to TRBJ2-7; D is possibly TRBD2 (5 bases). The CDR3 is 14 residues long. V lost 2 bases and J lost 4, with 13 bases in between. CDR1 and CDR2 from the germline V gene are SGHDT and YYEEEE. The CDR3 loop is CASSLRGIAYEQYF. CDR3 sequence (DNA): TGTGCCAGCAGCTTACGGGGAATTGCGTACGAGCAGTACTTC.

This clonotype was detected many times. This chain joins TRBV28 and TRBJ1-5; 7 bases are a match to TRBD1. This CDR3 has 15 residues. The trim removed 7 bases at V and 4 bases at J, leaving 10 bases unmatched. Looked up from germline, CDR1 is MDHEN and CDR2 is SYDVKM. The chain's CDR3 is CASTMVGQINQPQHF. CDR3 sequence (DNA): TGTGCCAGCACCATGGTGGGACAGATAAATCAGCCCCAGCATTTT.

This clonotype was seen repeatedly, ten times or more. This chain links TRBV3-1 with TRBJ1-6, with TRBD1 matching 7 bases. Germline CDR1 LGHDT, CDR2 YNNKEL (reference sequence). With 3 bases clipped from V and 9 bases from J, the junction kept 5 bases outside the gene matches. The length of the CDR3 is 14 residues. CDR3 coding DNA: TGTGCCAGCAGCCAGGTCGACAGGGTTTCACCCCTCCACTTT. Translation gives CASSQVDRVSPLHF. Using reference TRBV3-1 and TRBJ1-6 for the parts outside the CDR3, the full variable domain is DTAVSQTPKYLVTQMGNDKSIKCEQNLGHDTMYWYKQDSKKFLKIMFSYNNKELIINETVPNRFSPKSPDKAHLNLHINSLELGDSAVYFCASSQVDRVSPLHFGNGTRLTVT.

This clonotype was counted a few times. This chain joins TRBV5-1 and TRBJ2-5; 7 bases line up with TRBD2. The CDR3 is made up of 16 amino acids. Trimming cost V 0 bases and J 5 bases; bases outside gene matches: 10. Germline lookup yields CDR1 SGHRS and CDR2 YFSETQ. This chain's CDR3 is CASSLGTARREETQYF. In nucleotides, the CDR3 is TGCGCCAGCAGCTTGGGTACTGCCCGGCGGGAGGAGACCCAGTACTTC.

This clonotype came up many times. The gene calls are TRBV4-3 and TRBJ2-1; TRBD2 matches 10 bases. J was trimmed by 8 bases and V by 0 bases; bases with no gene match: 10. This CDR3 has 17 amino acids. CDR1 and CDR2 from the germline V gene are LGHNA and YSLEER. CDR3 protein: CASSQDESAGGWDEQFF. The CDR3 DNA reads TGCGCCAGCAGCCAAGATGAGTCAGCGGGAGGGTGGGATGAGCAGTTCTTC.

The table lists this clonotype with many counts. The CDR3 DNA sequence: TGTGCCAGCAGTTTCGTCCCCCCGCAGGTGGGTGGCAATGAGCAGTTCTTC. This sequence encodes CASSFVPPQVGGNEQFF. V gene TRBV12-3 or TRBV12-4 combines with J gene TRBJ2-1; D is ambiguous. With 3 bases removed from V and 6 bases from J, the gap between germline ends came to 21 bases. The CDR3 length is 17 residues.

As to this clonotype: A much larger clonotype is one base distant, so this may be a read error. This rearrangement joins TRBV4-3 to TRBJ1-1, with D unresolved. CDR3 length: 15 residues. Per the germline V gene, CDR1 is LGHNA and CDR2 is YSLEER. V was pared by 0 bases and J by 4 bases, with 12 bases between. CDR3 nucleotide sequence: TGCGCCAGCAGCCAAGACCGGAGGCCGGGCACTGAAGCTTTCTTT. Translation gives CASSQDRRPGTEAFF.

The chain combines TRBV27 with TRBJ2-2; TRBD1 matches at 9 bases. The CDR3 totals 15 residues. Germline V gene sequence: CDR1 MNHEY, CDR2 SMNVEV (reference sequence). V shed 5 bases and J 2 bases; nucleotides not matched to a gene: 3. CDR3 protein: CASSRGQGNTGELFF. CDR3 in DNA: TGTGCCAGCAGTCGGGGACAGGGAAACACCGGGGAGCTGTTTTTT.

This chain joins TRBV4-3 and TRBJ1-4; possible D gene TRBD1, 6 bases. CDR3 length: 15 amino acids. Germline loops: CDR1 LGHNA, CDR2 YSLEER. The V end was cut by 1 base, the J end by 0 bases, with 6 bases between. CDR3 sequence (DNA): TGCGCCAGCAGCCAAGGGACAGCAACTAATGAAAAACTGTTTTTT. Its protein is CASSQGTATNEKLFF.

At least ten counts were recorded for this clonotype. The chain links TRBV12-3 or TRBV12-4 to TRBJ2-3; D could derive from TRBD1 or TRBD2 (7 bases each). Trimming left V 5 bases short and J 4 bases short, with 22 bases between. The CDR3 covers 17 residues. Here the CDR3 DNA reads TGTGCCAGCAGTAAACTCGAGGGGGGAGGGGGCGCAGATACGCAGTATTTT. It encodes CASSKLEGGGGADTQYF.

This clonotype was counted many times. V gene TRBV12-3 or TRBV12-4 combines with J gene TRBJ2-5, with TRBD2 as a possible D gene (5 bases). Trimming stripped 3 bases from V and 0 bases from J, with 5 bases between. This CDR3 is 13 amino acids long. The CDR3 nucleotides are TGTGCCAGCAGTTTCGGGGACCAAGAGACCCAGTACTTC. It yields the protein CASSFGDQETQYF.

A word on this clonotype: A much bigger clone sits one base away, suggesting this may be a read error. No conserved phenylalanine or tryptophan is present at the end of the CDR3, so a read error is the likely explanation. This rearrangement joins TRBV10-3 to TRBJ1-1; D not resolved. This CDR3 region has 13 residues. V lost 6 bases, J lost 4 bases, and 12 bases lay in between. Germline CDR1 is ENHRY and CDR2 is SYGVKD. CDR3 region: CAISPVEGTEAFL. Here the CDR3 DNA reads TGTGCCATCAGCCCGGTCGAGGGCACTGAAGCTTTCCTT.

Many counts were recorded for this clonotype. The rearrangement joins TRBV2 to TRBJ2-2; possibly TRBD2 for D (5 bases). Trimming shortened V by 6 bases and J by 1 base, and 12 bases separated the two germline ends. The CDR3 totals 15 residues. Germline values: CDR1 SNHLY, CDR2 FYNNEI. The CDR3 sequence is CASSREQRNTGELFF. As DNA, the CDR3 is TGTGCCAGCAGCCGGGAACAGAGGAACACCGGGGAGCTGTTTTTT.

This clonotype was observed many times. CDR3 in amino acids: CASSTTTDTQYF. CDR3 in DNA: TGTGCCAGTAGTACTACTACAGATACGCAGTATTTT. The chain combines TRBV19 with TRBJ2-3; D is uncertain. Germline V gene lookup returns CDR1 LNHDA and CDR2 SQIVND (reference sequence). Trimming pared 4 bases from V and 3 bases from J, leaving 5 bases between. The CDR3 runs 12 residues.

The chain uses TRBV19 and TRBJ1-4, with no clear D. Looked up from germline, CDR1 is LNHDA and CDR2 is SQIVND (reference sequence). V was shortened by 4 bases and J by 6 bases, with 9 bases between the two germline ends. The CDR3 loop spans 13 amino acids. CDR3 nucleotides: TGTGCCAGTAGTACTTGGACGGATGAAAAACTGTTTTTT. This encodes CASSTWTDEKLFF.

This clonotype was counted ten times or more. V usage is TRBV4-3 and J usage is TRBJ1-2; D not certain. V shed 2 bases and J shed 7 bases, with 17 bases lying between them. Per germline, CDR1 LGHNA and CDR2 YSLEER. The length of the CDR3 is 15 residues. The CDR3 protein is CASSQNPRLRSGYTF. CDR3 DNA sequence: TGCGCCAGCAGCCAAAACCCCCGACTAAGAAGTGGCTACACCTTC.

The table lists this clonotype with many counts. The chain combines TRBV7-9 with TRBJ2-1, with TRBD2 matching over 13 bases. Trimming cost V 5 bases and J 5 bases; bases outside gene matches: 6. Per the germline V gene, CDR1 is SEHNR and CDR2 is FQNEAQ (reference sequence). The CDR3 covers 16 residues. Written as DNA, the CDR3 is TGTGCCAGCAGCAAAGTACTAGCGGGAGGGAACAATGAGCAGTTCTTC. Translated, it gives CASSKVLAGGNNEQFF.

About this clonotype: A much larger clone differs from this one at a single base, so this may be a read error. The rearrangement uses TRBV28 and TRBJ1-5; D is unresolved. Deletions cut 1 base from V and 6 bases from J, with 22 bases between. Germline CDR1 is MDHEN and CDR2 is SYDVKM. The CDR3 runs to 18 residues. For the CDR3, the DNA is TGTGCCAGCAGTTTATTAACCTTACAGAGGCCGCTGGGTCAGCCCCAGCATTTT. Protein product: CASSLLTLQRPLGQPQHF. Together with reference TRBV28 and TRBJ1-5, the CDR3 gives the full variable domain: DVKVTQSSRYLVKRTGEKVFLECVQDMDHENMFWYRQDPGLGLRLIYFSYDVKMKEKGDIPEGYSVSREKKERFSLILESASTNQTSMYLCASSLLTLQRPLGQPQHFGDGTRLSIL.

This clonotype was counted a single time. A read error may produce the germline difference seen at one junction end. V and J are TRBV15 and TRBJ1-1, with D perhaps matching TRBD1 (5 bases). This CDR3 has 16 amino acids. In germline, CDR1 is LNHNV, CDR2 YYDKDF (reference sequence). The CDR3 loop reads CGTSSGGRGSNTEAFF. The DNA of the CDR3 is TGTGGCACCAGCAGCGGGGGGAGGGGATCGAACACTGAAGCTTTCTTT.

This clonotype was counted ten times or more. The rearrangement joins TRBV3-1 to TRBJ2-7, with D unclear. The CDR3 has 14 residues. The V and J ends lost 1 base and 0 bases respectively, with 7 bases between them. Per the germline V gene, CDR1 is LGHDT and CDR2 is YNNKEL (reference sequence). CDR3 region: CASSQVPDSYEQYF. In DNA form, the CDR3 reads TGTGCCAGCAGCCAAGTCCCCGACTCCTACGAGCAGTACTTC.

The chain joins TRBV11-2 to TRBJ2-7; TRBD1 matches 10 bases. Germline lookup yields CDR1 SGHAT and CDR2 FQNNGV. V lost 6 bases, J lost 4 bases, and 12 bases stayed unmatched. The CDR3 runs to 16 residues. The CDR3 DNA reads as TGTGCCAGCAGGATAGGATCCGGGACAGGGGTTTACGAGCAGTACTTC. Translated: CASRIGSGTGVYEQYF.

This clonotype was seen more than once but under ten times. The rearrangement links TRBV6-4 to TRBJ1-5, with D possibly TRBD1 on 6 matching bases. The CDR3 loop spans 18 amino acids. The V gene's germline CDR1 is MRHNA and CDR2 SNTAGT. Deletions cut 10 bases from V and 3 bases from J, with 28 bases between. The DNA for the CDR3 is TGTGCCACCCCCGGGTGGACCCAGGGGATTGGCGACAATCAGCCCCAGCATTTT. This encodes CATPGWTQGIGDNQPQHF.

This clonotype was counted many times. This chain uses TRBV3-1 with TRBJ2-1, with 7 nucleotides matching TRBD2. CDR3 size: 14 residues. Germline assignment: CDR1 LGHDT and CDR2 YNNKEL (reference sequence). V lost 11 bases, J lost 5 bases, and 12 bases stayed unmatched. CDR3 amino acids: CASWGGRRHNEQFF. CDR3 nucleotides: TGTGCCTCCTGGGGGGGACGGCGGCACAATGAGCAGTTCTTC.

In this sample, this clonotype turned up many times. The chain carries TRBV20-1 and TRBJ2-2, with unresolved D. The CDR3 length is 15 residues. Deletions cut 0 bases from V and 1 base from J, with 9 bases between. Germline V lookup: CDR1 DFQATT, CDR2 SNEGSKA (reference sequence). DNA of the CDR3: TGCAGTGCTAGAGATCAAAGGCAGAACACCGGGGAGCTGTTTTTT. Protein product: CSARDQRQNTGELFF.

This clonotype was counted between two and nine times. The chain carries TRBV9 and TRBJ1-6; D not resolved. This CDR3 comprises 14 residues. The V gene's germline CDR1 is SGDLS and CDR2 YYNGEE. V gave up 4 bases and J gave up 8 bases, with 13 bases separating them. CDR3 in amino acids: CASSPRPVDSPLHF. The CDR3 region has the DNA TGTGCCAGCAGCCCCCGCCCGGTGGATTCACCCCTCCACTTT.